Below, 5 T cell receptor beta chains from the same sample are listed, as sequenced in a study of early T cells in non-severe SARS-CoV-2 infection. MiXCR was run by TCRdb on the 5' RACE reads, yielding one entry per CDR3 protein. The sample records some 60,000 distinct CDR3 sequences, roughly 12% being singletons. This specimen was whole blood, taken at baseline. These receptors were collected from an adult who was a healthcare worker with PCR-confirmed SARS-CoV-2 infection or an uninfected control (not recorded which).

This clonotype was detected ten times or more. The V and J genes are TRBV18 and TRBJ2-2; 7 nucleotides agree with TRBD1. With 4 bases clipped from V and 2 bases from J, the junction kept 4 bases outside the gene matches. This CDR3 has 15 amino acids. Germline-derived CDR1 and CDR2 are KGHSH and LQKENI. This CDR3 is CASSRRDSNTGELFF. The CDR3 nucleotides read TGTGCCAGCTCACGCCGGGACAGTAACACCGGGGAGCTGTTTTTT.

This chain links TRBV18 with TRBJ2-7; weak D call: TRBD1 (6 bases). Trimming stripped 8 bases from V and 5 bases from J, with 13 bases between. Germline V gene sequence: CDR1 KGHSH, CDR2 LQKENI. CDR3 size: 12 residues. The CDR3 DNA reads TGTGCCAGCGCAATATCAGGGGACGAGCAGTACTTC. Translating gives CASAISGDEQYF.

This clonotype has a count of ten or more. The chain employs TRBV6-1 and TRBJ2-1; TRBD2 might be the D (6 bases). The CDR3 runs 15 residues. The V end lost 4 bases, the J end lost 1 base, and 11 bases lay between the germline ends. The germline gives CDR1 MNHNS, CDR2 SASEGT. CDR3 nucleotide sequence: TGTGCCAGCAGTGGGTCGGGGGAGTCCTACAATGAGCAGTTCTTC. Protein: CASSGSGESYNEQFF.

This clonotype has at least ten counts. V is TRBV6-2 or TRBV6-3 and J is TRBJ2-5; 7 nucleotides align to TRBD2. The J segment lost 4 bases and the V segment lost 6 bases, leaving 11 bases of the junction unmatched. The CDR3 is 15 residues long. CDR1 is MNHEY, CDR2 SVGEGT, per germline. CDR3 bases: TGTGCCAGCAGGACCTTCGCAGCGGGGTTAGAGACCCAGTACTTC. This encodes CASRTFAAGLETQYF.

The sample holds many counts of this clonotype. The V call is TRBV6-4, the J call TRBJ2-1; D is uncertain. Looked up from germline, CDR1 is MRHNA and CDR2 is SNTAGT. This CDR3 is built from 16 residues. With 0 bases removed from V and 0 bases from J, the gap between germline ends came to 9 bases. The CDR3 sequence: CASSDSSQSSYNEQFF. The CDR3 nucleotides read TGTGCCAGCAGTGACTCGAGCCAGAGCTCCTACAATGAGCAGTTCTTC.